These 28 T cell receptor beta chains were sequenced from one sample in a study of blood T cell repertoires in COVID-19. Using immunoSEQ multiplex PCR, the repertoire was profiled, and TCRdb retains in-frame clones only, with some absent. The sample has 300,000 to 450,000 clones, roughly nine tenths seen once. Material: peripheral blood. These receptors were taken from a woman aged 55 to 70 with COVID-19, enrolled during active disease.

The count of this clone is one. CDR3 nucleotides: TGTGCCAGCAGCTTTACCCCCGGGACTAGCGGGGGGACTTACGAGCAGTACTTC. Translation: CASSFTPGTSGGTYEQYF. The rearrangement joins TRBV11-2 to TRBJ2-7, with TRBD2 identical over 15 bases. Germline CDR1 reads SGHAT; CDR2 reads FQNNGV. V shed 3 bases and J 4 bases; nucleotides not matched to a gene: 10. The CDR3 is 18 amino acids. Using reference TRBV11-2 and TRBJ2-7 for the parts outside the CDR3, the full variable domain is EAGVAQSPRYKIIEKRQSVAFWCNPISGHATLYWYQQILGQGPKLLIQFQNNGVVDDSQLPKDRFSAERLKGVDSTLKIQPAKLEDSAVYLCASSFTPGTSGGTYEQYFGPGTRLTVT.

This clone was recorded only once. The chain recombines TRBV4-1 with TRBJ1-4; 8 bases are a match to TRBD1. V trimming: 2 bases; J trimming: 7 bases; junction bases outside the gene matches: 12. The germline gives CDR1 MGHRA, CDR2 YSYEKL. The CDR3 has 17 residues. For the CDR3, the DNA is TGCGCCAGCAGCCAATGGCAGGGGGCGAGACGGGGTGAAAAACTGTTTTTT. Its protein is CASSQWQGARRGEKLFF.

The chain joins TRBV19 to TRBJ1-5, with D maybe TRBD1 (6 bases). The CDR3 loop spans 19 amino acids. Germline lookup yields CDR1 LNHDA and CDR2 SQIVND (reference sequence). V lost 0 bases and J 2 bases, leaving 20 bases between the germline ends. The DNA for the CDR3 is TGTGCCAGTAGTATAGATCCCCTCGACAGGCCGGTAGGCAATCAGCCCCAGCATTTT. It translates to CASSIDPLDRPVGNQPQHF.

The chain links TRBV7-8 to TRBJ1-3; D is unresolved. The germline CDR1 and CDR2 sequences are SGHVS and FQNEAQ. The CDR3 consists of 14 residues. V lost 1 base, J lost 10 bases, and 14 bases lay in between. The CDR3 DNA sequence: TGTGCCAGCAGCTTAGGGTCGGGGAGGAATACCATATATTTT. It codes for CASSLGSGRNTIYF.

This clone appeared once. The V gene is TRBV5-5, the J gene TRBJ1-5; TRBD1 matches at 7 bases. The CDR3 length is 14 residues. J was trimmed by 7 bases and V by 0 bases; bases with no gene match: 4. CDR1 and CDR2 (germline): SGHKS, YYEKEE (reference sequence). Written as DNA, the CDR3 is TGTGCCAGCAGCTTGGCAGGGGGTGGGCAGCCCCAGCATTTT. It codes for CASSLAGGGQPQHF.

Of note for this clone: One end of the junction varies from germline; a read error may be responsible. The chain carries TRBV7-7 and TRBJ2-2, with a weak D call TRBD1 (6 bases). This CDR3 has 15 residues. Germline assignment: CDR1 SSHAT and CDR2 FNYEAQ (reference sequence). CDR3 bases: TGTGCTAGCAGTCCGAACAGGGCGGGCACCGGGGAGCTGTTTTTT. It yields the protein CASSPNRAGTGELFF.

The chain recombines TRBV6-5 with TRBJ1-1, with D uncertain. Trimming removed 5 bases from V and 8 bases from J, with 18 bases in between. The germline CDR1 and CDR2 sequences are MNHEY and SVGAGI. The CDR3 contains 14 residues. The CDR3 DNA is TGTGCCAGCAGTATAGACTATCGCCCAGGAGAAGCTTTCTTT. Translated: CASSIDYRPGEAFF.

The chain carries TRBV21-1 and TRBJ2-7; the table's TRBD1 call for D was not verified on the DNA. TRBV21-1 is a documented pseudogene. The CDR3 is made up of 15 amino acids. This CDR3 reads CASTSGCYRSYEQYF. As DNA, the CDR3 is TGTGCCAGCACCTCAGGTTGTTACCGTTCCTACGAGCAGTACTTC.

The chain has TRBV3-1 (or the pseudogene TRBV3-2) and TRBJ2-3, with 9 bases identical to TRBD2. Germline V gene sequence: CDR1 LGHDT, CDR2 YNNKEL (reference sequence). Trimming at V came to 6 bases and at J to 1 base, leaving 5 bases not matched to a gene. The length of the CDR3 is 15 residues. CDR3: CASSLAGLGTDTQYF. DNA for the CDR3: TGTGCCAGCAGTCTAGCGGGGCTTGGCACAGATACGCAGTATTTT.

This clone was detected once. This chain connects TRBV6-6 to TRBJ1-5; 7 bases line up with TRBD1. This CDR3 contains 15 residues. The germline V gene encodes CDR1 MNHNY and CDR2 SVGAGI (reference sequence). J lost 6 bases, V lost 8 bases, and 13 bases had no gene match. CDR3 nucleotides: TGTGCCAGCGTTCAAAATCAGGGGGGAGCTCAGCCCCAGCATTTT. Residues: CASVQNQGGAQPQHF.

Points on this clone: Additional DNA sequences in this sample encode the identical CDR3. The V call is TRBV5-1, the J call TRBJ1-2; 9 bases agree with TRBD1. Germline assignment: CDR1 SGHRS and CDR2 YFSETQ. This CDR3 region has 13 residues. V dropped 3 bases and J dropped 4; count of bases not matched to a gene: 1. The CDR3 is CASSSTGGYGYTF. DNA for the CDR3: TGCGCCAGCAGCTCGACAGGGGGCTATGGCTACACCTTC.

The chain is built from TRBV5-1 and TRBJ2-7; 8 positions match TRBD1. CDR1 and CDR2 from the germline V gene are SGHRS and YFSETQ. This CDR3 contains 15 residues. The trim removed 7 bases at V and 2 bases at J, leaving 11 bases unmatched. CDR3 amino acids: CASRPGTGGTYEQYF. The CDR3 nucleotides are TGCGCCAGCCGACCCGGGACAGGCGGTACCTACGAGCAGTACTTC.

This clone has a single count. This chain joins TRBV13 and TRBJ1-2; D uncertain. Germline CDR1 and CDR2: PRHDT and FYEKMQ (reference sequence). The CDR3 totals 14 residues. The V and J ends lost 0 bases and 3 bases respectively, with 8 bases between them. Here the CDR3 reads CASSLGSGDYGYTF. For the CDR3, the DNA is TGTGCCAGCAGCTTAGGCTCAGGCGACTATGGCTACACCTTC.

The DNA for the CDR3 is TGTGCCAGCAGACAGGGACAGGGGGCCTTCGGCTACACCTTC. Translated: CASRQGQGAFGYTF. The chain links TRBV25-1 to TRBJ1-2; 12 bases are a match to TRBD1. After removal of 6 bases from V and 8 bases from J, the junction contained 7 bases not matched to a gene. Germline V gene sequence: CDR1 MGHDK, CDR2 SYGVNS. The CDR3 runs to 14 residues.

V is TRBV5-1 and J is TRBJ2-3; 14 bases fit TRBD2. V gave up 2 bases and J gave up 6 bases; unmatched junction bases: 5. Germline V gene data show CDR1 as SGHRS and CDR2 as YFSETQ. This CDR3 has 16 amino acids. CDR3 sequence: CASSLGLAGGWDTQYF. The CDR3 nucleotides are TGCGCCAGCAGCTTAGGACTAGCGGGGGGTTGGGATACGCAGTATTTT. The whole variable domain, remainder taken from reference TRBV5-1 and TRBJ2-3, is KAGVTQTPRYLIKTRGQQVTLSCSPISGHRSVSWYQQTPGQGLQFLFEYFSETQRNKGNFPGRFSGRQFSNSRSEMNVSTLELGDSALYLCASSLGLAGGWDTQYFGPGTRLTVL.

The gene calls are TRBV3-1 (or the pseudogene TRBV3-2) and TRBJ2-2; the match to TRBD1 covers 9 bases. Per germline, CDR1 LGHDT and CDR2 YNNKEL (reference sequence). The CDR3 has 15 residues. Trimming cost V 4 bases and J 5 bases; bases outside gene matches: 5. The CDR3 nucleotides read TGTGCCAGCAGCCTTCGGACAGGGGAAACCGGGGAGCTGTTTTTT. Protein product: CASSLRTGETGELFF.

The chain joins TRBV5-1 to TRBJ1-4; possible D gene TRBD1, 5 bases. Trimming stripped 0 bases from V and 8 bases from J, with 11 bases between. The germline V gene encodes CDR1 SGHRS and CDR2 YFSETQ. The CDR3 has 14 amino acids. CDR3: CASSLEGLREKLFF. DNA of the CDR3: TGCGCCAGCAGCTTGGAGGGGCTTCGGGAAAAACTGTTTTTT. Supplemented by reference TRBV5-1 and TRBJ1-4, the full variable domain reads KAGVTQTPRYLIKTRGQQVTLSCSPISGHRSVSWYQQTPGQGLQFLFEYFSETQRNKGNFPGRFSGRQFSNSRSEMNVSTLELGDSALYLCASSLEGLREKLFFGSGTQLSVL.

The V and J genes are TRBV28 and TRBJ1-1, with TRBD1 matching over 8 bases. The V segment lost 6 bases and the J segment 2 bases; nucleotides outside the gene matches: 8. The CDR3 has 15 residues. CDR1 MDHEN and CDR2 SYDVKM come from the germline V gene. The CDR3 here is CASRRGQGLNTEAFF. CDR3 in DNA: TGTGCCAGCAGGAGAGGACAGGGACTTAACACTGAAGCTTTCTTT.

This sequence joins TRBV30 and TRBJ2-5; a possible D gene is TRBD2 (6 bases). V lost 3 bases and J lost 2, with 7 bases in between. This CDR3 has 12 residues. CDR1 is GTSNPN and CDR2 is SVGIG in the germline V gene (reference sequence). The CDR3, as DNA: TGTGCCTGGAGCCGGGGGCAAGAGACCCAGTACTTC. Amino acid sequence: CAWSRGQETQYF. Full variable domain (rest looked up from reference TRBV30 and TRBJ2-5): SQTIHQWPATLVQPVGSPLSLECTVEGTSNPNLYWYRQAAGRGLQLLFYSVGIGQISSEVPQNLSASRPQDRQFILSSKKLLLSDSGFYLCAWSRGQETQYFGPGTRLLVL.

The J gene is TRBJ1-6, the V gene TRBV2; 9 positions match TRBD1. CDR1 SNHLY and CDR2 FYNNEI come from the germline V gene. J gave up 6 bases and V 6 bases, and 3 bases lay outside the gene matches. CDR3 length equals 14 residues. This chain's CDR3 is CASSYRGPNSPLHF. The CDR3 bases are TGTGCCAGCAGCTACAGGGGGCCTAATTCACCCCTCCACTTT. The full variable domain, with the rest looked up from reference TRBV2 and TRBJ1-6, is EPEVTQTPSHQVTQMGQEVILRCVPISNHLYFYWYRQILGQKVEFLVSFYNNEISEKSEIFDDQFSVERPDGSNFTLKIRSTKLEDSAMYFCASSYRGPNSPLHFGNGTRLTVT.

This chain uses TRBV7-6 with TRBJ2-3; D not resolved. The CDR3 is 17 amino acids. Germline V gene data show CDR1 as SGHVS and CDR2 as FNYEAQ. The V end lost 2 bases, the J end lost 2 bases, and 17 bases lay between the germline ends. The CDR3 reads CASSLPPTSEYTDTQYF. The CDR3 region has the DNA TGTGCCAGCAGCTTACCCCCCACAAGTGAATACACAGATACGCAGTATTTT.

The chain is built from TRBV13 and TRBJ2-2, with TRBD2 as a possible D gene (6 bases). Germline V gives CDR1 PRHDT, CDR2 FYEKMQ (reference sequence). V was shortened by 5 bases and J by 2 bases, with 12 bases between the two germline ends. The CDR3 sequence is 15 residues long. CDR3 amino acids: CASSLTGSNTGELFF. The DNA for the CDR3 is TGTGCCAGCAGCCTCACCGGGAGTAACACCGGGGAGCTGTTTTTT.

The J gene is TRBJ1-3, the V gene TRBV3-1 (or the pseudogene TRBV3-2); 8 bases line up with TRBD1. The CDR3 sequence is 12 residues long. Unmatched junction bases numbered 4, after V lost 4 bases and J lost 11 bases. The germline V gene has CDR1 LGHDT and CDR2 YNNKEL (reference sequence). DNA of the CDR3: TGTGCCAGCAGCCGGATGGGACAGGCCATATATTTT. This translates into CASSRMGQAIYF.

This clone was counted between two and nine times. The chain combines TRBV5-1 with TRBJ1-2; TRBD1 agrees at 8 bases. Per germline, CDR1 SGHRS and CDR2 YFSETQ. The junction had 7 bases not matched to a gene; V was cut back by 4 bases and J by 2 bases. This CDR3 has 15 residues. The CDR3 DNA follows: TGCGCCAGCAGCCCTCGGACAGGGAGGAACTATGGCTACACCTTC. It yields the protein CASSPRTGRNYGYTF. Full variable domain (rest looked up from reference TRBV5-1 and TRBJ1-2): KAGVTQTPRYLIKTRGQQVTLSCSPISGHRSVSWYQQTPGQGLQFLFEYFSETQRNKGNFPGRFSGRQFSNSRSEMNVSTLELGDSALYLCASSPRTGRNYGYTFGSGTRLTVV.

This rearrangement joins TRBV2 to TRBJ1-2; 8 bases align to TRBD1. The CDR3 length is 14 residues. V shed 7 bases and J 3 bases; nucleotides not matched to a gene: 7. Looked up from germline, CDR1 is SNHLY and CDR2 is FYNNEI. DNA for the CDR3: TGTGCCAGCACTCGGGACAGGTCCTACTATGGCTACACCTTC. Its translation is CASTRDRSYYGYTF.

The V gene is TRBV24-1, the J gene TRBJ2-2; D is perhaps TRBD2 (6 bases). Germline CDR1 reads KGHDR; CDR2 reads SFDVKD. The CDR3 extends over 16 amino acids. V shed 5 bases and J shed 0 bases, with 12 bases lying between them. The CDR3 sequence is CATSVSGLSNTGELFF. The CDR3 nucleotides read TGTGCCACCAGTGTTTCGGGACTCTCGAACACCGGGGAGCTGTTTTTT.

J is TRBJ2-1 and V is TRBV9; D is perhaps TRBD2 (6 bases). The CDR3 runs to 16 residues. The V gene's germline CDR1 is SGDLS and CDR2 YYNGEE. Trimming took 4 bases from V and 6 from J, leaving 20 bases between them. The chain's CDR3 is CASSPIPGTRSNEQFF. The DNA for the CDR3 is TGTGCCAGCAGCCCCATACCCGGGACTCGTTCCAATGAGCAGTTCTTC.

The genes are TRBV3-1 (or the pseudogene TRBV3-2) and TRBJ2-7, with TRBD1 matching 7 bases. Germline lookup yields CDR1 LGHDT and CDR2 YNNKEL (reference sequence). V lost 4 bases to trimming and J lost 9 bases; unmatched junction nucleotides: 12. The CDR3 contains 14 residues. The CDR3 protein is CASSPRTGVTVQYF. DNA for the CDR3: TGTGCCAGCAGCCCCCGGACAGGCGTCACAGTGCAGTACTTC.